A single sample is the source of the 30 T cell receptor beta chains below, sequenced in a study of Ad26.COV2.S vaccination and SARS-CoV-2 variants listed by TCRdb under 2021. The treatment or condition label on this specimen signifies: approximately 18 received Ad26.COV2.S at low or high dose, single or two shots; 5 received placebo; per-sample allocation not given. For vaccine and placebo recipients, repertoires were sequenced using samples collected on day 63 after the first injection. Library construction relied on the immunoSEQ multiplex PCR assay. The table comes from immuneACCESS by way of TCRdb, which keeps in-frame sequences with V and J called. Part of the clones is missing from these tables; in studies checked, under half for an unresolved V gene and the rest for unknown reasons. The sample has hundreds of thousands of clones on record, around 86% of them singletons. The ten largest make up 3.4% of the sample.

This material consisted of peripheral blood, taken in a trial of Ad26.COV2.S vaccine versus placebo. These receptors originate from a person aged 18-65 years who received the Ad26.COV2.S COVID-19 vaccine or a placebo.

The V call is TRBV6-5, the J call TRBJ1-6; D is ambiguous. V lost 7 bases and J lost 7, with 17 bases in between. The CDR3 totals 15 residues. Germline CDR1 MNHEY, CDR2 SVGAGI. CDR3 in DNA: TGTGCCAGCACCTCGGGCCCCCTGGTGAATTCACCCCTCCACTTT. This translates into CASTSGPLVNSPLHF.

The rearrangement links TRBV9 to TRBJ1-2; the D gene is possibly TRBD1 (6 bases). Per germline, CDR1 SGDLS and CDR2 YYNGEE. Deletions cut 6 bases from V and 0 bases from J, with 15 bases between. The CDR3 consists of 15 residues. CDR3: CASKQGRDANYGYTF. The DNA for the CDR3 is TGTGCCAGCAAACAGGGAAGGGATGCTAACTATGGCTACACCTTC.

This clone showed up just a few times. The chain recombines TRBV2 with TRBJ1-2; D perhaps matches TRBD1 (5 bases). From germline, CDR1 is SNHLY and CDR2 FYNNEI. The ends were cut back, 7 bases at V and 4 bases at J, with 16 bases in the middle. The CDR3 contains 14 residues. The CDR3 here is CASTRTPTGYGYTF. CDR3 coding DNA: TGTGCCAGCACAAGGACACCCACGGGCTATGGCTACACCTTC.

The chain joins TRBV6-5 to TRBJ1-1, with a tentative D call TRBD1 (5 bases). V lost 7 bases to trimming and J lost 4 bases, with 13 bases between them. Germline assignment: CDR1 MNHEY and CDR2 SVGAGI. The CDR3 is made up of 13 amino acids. This chain's CDR3 is CASISGGGTEAFF. CDR3 coding DNA: TGTGCCAGCATTTCGGGGGGAGGCACTGAAGCTTTCTTT.

The chain is built from TRBV6-5 and TRBJ1-1, with D tentatively TRBD1 (5 bases). The length of the CDR3 is 14 residues. Trimming pared 6 bases from V and 2 bases from J, leaving 13 bases between. CDR1 and CDR2 (germline): MNHEY, SVGAGI. CDR3 region: CASSRDGENTEAFF. The CDR3 region has the DNA TGTGCCAGCAGCAGGGACGGGGAAAACACTGAAGCTTTCTTT.

The chain carries TRBV7-8 and TRBJ1-4, with TRBD1 identical over 9 bases. The V and J ends lost 5 bases and 7 bases, in that order; junction bases with no gene match: 8. This CDR3 contains 15 residues. Germline V gene lookup returns CDR1 SGHVS and CDR2 FQNEAQ. The CDR3 loop is CASSPPTGGGEKLFF. CDR3 bases: TGTGCCAGCAGCCCCCCGACAGGGGGTGGTGAAAAACTGTTTTTT.

This clone was counted a few times. The chain has TRBV5-1 and TRBJ1-1, with a weak D call TRBD1 (5 bases). This CDR3 comprises 14 residues. Germline V lookup: CDR1 SGHRS, CDR2 YFSETQ. The V end was cut by 5 bases, the J end by 1 base, with 12 bases between. The CDR3 here is CASSPGGRNTEAFF. The CDR3 region has the DNA TGCGCCAGCAGTCCCGGGGGAAGGAACACTGAAGCTTTCTTT.

J is TRBJ2-2 and V is TRBV5-8; 12 positions agree with TRBD2. The CDR3 length is 17 residues. V lost 2 bases and J lost 2; bases outside the gene matches: 4. Germline CDR1 is SGHTS and CDR2 is YDEGEE. The CDR3 bases are TGTGCCAGCAGCTTAGGACTAGCGGGGACTAACACCGGGGAGCTGTTTTTT. Its translation: CASSLGLAGTNTGELFF.

The rearrangement links TRBV27 to TRBJ1-6; D gene unclear. This CDR3 comprises 14 residues. The ends were cut back, 11 bases at V and 0 bases at J, with 11 bases in the middle. Germline loops: CDR1 MNHEY, CDR2 SMNVEV (reference sequence). The CDR3 loop reads CAVGDSSYNSPLHF. The DNA of the CDR3 is TGTGCCGTCGGGGATAGCTCCTATAATTCACCCCTCCACTTT.

The genes are TRBV6-6 and TRBJ1-1, with 7 bases lining up with TRBD1. Germline V gene lookup returns CDR1 MNHNY and CDR2 SVGAGI (reference sequence). The CDR3 loop spans 14 amino acids. The V gene end was trimmed by 8 bases and the J gene end by 3 bases; junction bases not matched to a gene: 9. The CDR3 reads CASGETGQYTEAFF. CDR3 nucleotide sequence: TGTGCCAGCGGGGAAACGGGACAGTACACTGAAGCTTTCTTT.

The chain uses TRBV12-3 or TRBV12-4 and TRBJ1-1; D is ambiguous. The CDR3 runs to 12 residues. Trimming left V 2 bases short and J 5 bases short, with 6 bases between. In DNA form, the CDR3 reads TGTGCCAGCAGTTTAACGGTTACTGAAGCTTTCTTT. Protein sequence: CASSLTVTEAFF.

This clone showed up just a few times. The chain is built from TRBV19 and TRBJ1-5; perhaps TRBD1 as D (6 bases). In germline, CDR1 is LNHDA, CDR2 SQIVND (reference sequence). The V and J ends lost 7 bases and 6 bases respectively, with 16 bases between them. CDR3 length: 14 residues. The DNA of the CDR3 is TGTGCCAGTACCAAACAGGGTTCCGGTCAGCCCCAGCATTTT. This gives the protein CASTKQGSGQPQHF.

The chain joins TRBV29-1 to TRBJ1-4; D unresolved. CDR3 size: 10 residues. Germline V gives CDR1 SQVTM, CDR2 ANQGSEA. V lost 3 bases and J 6 bases, leaving 2 bases between the germline ends. The CDR3 region has the DNA TGCAGCGTTGAGGATGAAAAACTGTTTTTT. Protein product: CSVEDEKLFF.

The J gene is TRBJ1-4, the V gene TRBV5-4; TRBD1 aligns across 7 bases. With V trimmed by 2 bases and J by 9 bases, 4 bases remained unmatched. Germline V lookup: CDR1 SGHNT, CDR2 YYREEE (reference sequence). The CDR3 is made up of 13 amino acids. The CDR3: CASSFDRDKKLFF. CDR3 DNA sequence: TGTGCCAGCAGCTTCGACAGGGACAAAAAACTGTTTTTT.

V usage is TRBV30 and J usage is TRBJ1-6, with D unresolved. Trimming cost V 1 base and J 8 bases, with 9 bases left between them. The CDR3 contains 13 residues. CDR1 is GTSNPN, CDR2 SVGIG, per germline (reference sequence). The CDR3 sequence is CAWSGNKDSPLHF. The CDR3 nucleotides read TGTGCCTGGAGTGGGAACAAGGATTCACCCCTCCACTTT. The full variable domain, its missing parts supplied by reference TRBV30 and TRBJ1-6, is SQTIHQWPATLVQPVGSPLSLECTVEGTSNPNLYWYRQAAGRGLQLLFYSVGIGQISSEVPQNLSASRPQDRQFILSSKKLLLSDSGFYLCAWSGNKDSPLHFGNGTRLTVT.

This chain connects TRBV2 to TRBJ1-4, with D perhaps TRBD1 (5 bases). V dropped 0 bases and J dropped 6 bases, with 14 bases sitting between them. This CDR3 comprises 16 residues. The germline gives CDR1 SNHLY, CDR2 FYNNEI. As DNA, the CDR3 is TGTGCCAGCAGTGAAGCAACGGGGCAGGGCGATGAAAAACTGTTTTTT. Translated: CASSEATGQGDEKLFF. The full variable domain, its missing parts supplied by reference TRBV2 and TRBJ1-4, is EPEVTQTPSHQVTQMGQEVILRCVPISNHLYFYWYRQILGQKVEFLVSFYNNEISEKSEIFDDQFSVERPDGSNFTLKIRSTKLEDSAMYFCASSEATGQGDEKLFFGSGTQLSVL.

The gene calls are TRBV11-2 and TRBJ2-1; 9 positions match TRBD1. V shed 4 bases, J shed 7 bases, and the junction held 8 bases outside the gene matches. The CDR3 covers 15 residues. From germline, CDR1 is SGHAT and CDR2 FQNNGV. CDR3 sequence (DNA): TGTGCCAGCAGCTGGACCGGGACAGGGCCTAATGAGCAGTTCTTC. This encodes CASSWTGTGPNEQFF.

The chain uses TRBV5-5 and TRBJ1-2; D not resolved. Germline V gives CDR1 SGHKS, CDR2 YYEKEE (reference sequence). V lost 4 bases and J 2 bases, leaving 3 bases between the germline ends. This CDR3 has 11 amino acids. This chain's CDR3 is CASSQNYGYTF. The CDR3 nucleotides are TGTGCCAGCAGCCAAAACTATGGCTACACCTTC.

The chain employs TRBV18 and TRBJ2-1, with TRBD1 matching 7 bases. Germline CDR1 and CDR2: KGHSH and LQKENI. This CDR3 spans 15 amino acids. Unmatched junction bases numbered 13, after V lost 5 bases and J lost 9 bases. CDR3 sequence (DNA): TGTGCCAGCTCAAGTGGAAAGGGGGCGCGGAGTGAGCAGTTCTTC. As protein: CASSSGKGARSEQFF. The full variable domain, with the rest looked up from reference TRBV18 and TRBJ2-1, is NAGVMQNPRHLVRRRGQEARLRCSPMKGHSHVYWYRQLPEEGLKFMVYLQKENIIDESGMPKERFSAEFPKEGPSILRIQQVVRGDSAAYFCASSSGKGARSEQFFGPGTRLTVL.

The chain recombines TRBV28 with TRBJ2-1; the D gene is possibly TRBD1 (6 bases). The ends were cut back, 4 bases at V and 5 bases at J, with 15 bases in the middle. The CDR3 contains 15 residues. Germline CDR1 reads MDHEN; CDR2 reads SYDVKM. The DNA for the CDR3 is TGTGCCAGCAGTTCCCCCTGGGGGCAAAACAATGAGCAGTTCTTC. Translated, it gives CASSSPWGQNNEQFF.

J is TRBJ1-3 and V is TRBV11-2; D gene ambiguous. V was trimmed by 1 base and J by 9 bases, leaving 16 bases between them. The CDR3 sequence is 15 residues long. The germline V gene has CDR1 SGHAT and CDR2 FQNNGV. CDR3 sequence: CASSLGVAVSGTIYF. In DNA, the CDR3 is TGTGCCAGCAGCTTAGGCGTCGCGGTCTCGGGCACCATATATTTT.

The gene calls are TRBV11-2 and TRBJ1-6; D is perhaps TRBD1 (5 bases). Per germline, CDR1 SGHAT and CDR2 FQNNGV. Trimming stripped 5 bases from V and 17 bases from J, with 13 bases between. The CDR3 consists of 11 residues. DNA of the CDR3: TGTGCCAGCAGCCTGGGGGTAGGAATCCACTTT. Translating it yields CASSLGVGIHF.

The J gene is TRBJ1-6, the V gene TRBV7-6; D might be TRBD1 (5 bases). Trimming cost V 4 bases and J 17 bases, with 18 bases left between them. Germline V gene data show CDR1 as SGHVS and CDR2 as FNYEAQ. This CDR3 contains 13 residues. CDR3 in DNA: TGTGCCAGCAGCTCTCTTCCCGGGGCGGACGTCCACTTT. This sequence encodes CASSSLPGADVHF.

The rearrangement joins TRBV15 to TRBJ1-1; D gene unclear. V lost 1 base and J 3 bases, leaving 9 bases between the germline ends. The CDR3 totals 14 residues. Per germline, CDR1 LNHNV and CDR2 YYDKDF (reference sequence). The CDR3 reads CATSRAIGDTEAFF. CDR3 DNA sequence: TGTGCCACCAGCAGAGCAATTGGGGACACTGAAGCTTTCTTT. The full variable domain, its missing parts supplied by reference TRBV15 and TRBJ1-1, is DAMVIQNPRYQVTQFGKPVTLSCSQTLNHNVMYWYQQKSSQAPKLLFHYYDKDFNNEADTPDNFQSRRPNTSFCFLDIRSPGLGDTAMYLCATSRAIGDTEAFFGQGTRLTVV.

This chain links TRBV4-1 with TRBJ1-1, with 7 bases identical to TRBD1. The germline V gene has CDR1 MGHRA and CDR2 YSYEKL. The V and J ends lost 7 bases and 5 bases, in that order; junction bases with no gene match: 13. The CDR3 spans 15 residues. CDR3 region: CASTRGGPPGTEAFF. CDR3 coding DNA: TGCGCCAGCACCCGAGGGGGCCCGCCCGGGACTGAAGCTTTCTTT.

This chain connects TRBV21-1 to TRBJ2-6. TRBV21-1 is shown as a pseudogene. This CDR3 has 16 residues. DNA of the CDR3: TGTGCCAGCAGCATTCAGGACCCCTCTGGGGCCAACGTCCTGACTTTC. Translated, it gives CASSIQDPSGANVLTF.

The chain links TRBV30 to TRBJ1-1; D unclear. CDR1 is GTSNPN and CDR2 is SVGIG in the germline V gene (reference sequence). V was shortened by 4 bases and J by 2 bases, with 8 bases between the two germline ends. CDR3 length: 12 amino acids. The CDR3 nucleotides are TGTGCCTGGAAAAACACCAACACTGAAGCTTTCTTT. It translates to CAWKNTNTEAFF.

The chain carries TRBV9 and TRBJ1-2, with 8 bases fitting TRBD1. The CDR3 loop spans 15 amino acids. CDR1 SGDLS and CDR2 YYNGEE come from the germline V gene. V was clipped by 1 base and J by 3 bases; unmatched bases: 5. CDR3: CASSVTTGAHYGYTF. The CDR3 DNA reads TGTGCCAGCAGCGTAACGACAGGGGCCCACTATGGCTACACCTTC.

Only one count was recorded for this clone. The V and J genes are TRBV7-8 and TRBJ1-1; D gene ambiguous. Looked up from germline, CDR1 is SGHVS and CDR2 is FQNEAQ. Trimming took 5 bases from V and 3 from J, leaving 10 bases between them. This CDR3 has 13 residues. As DNA, the CDR3 is TGTGCCAGCAGCCGGAATCGGGACACTGAAGCTTTCTTT. This sequence encodes CASSRNRDTEAFF.

This chain connects TRBV18 to TRBJ2-2; D tentatively reads TRBD1 or TRBD2 (5 bases each). Looked up from germline, CDR1 is KGHSH and CDR2 is LQKENI. CDR3 length: 14 residues. Trimming took off 3 bases at V and 6 bases at J, with 11 bases between the two ends. The CDR3, as DNA: TGTGCCAGCTCACCCCGGGACGTCGCCGGGGAGCTGTTTTTT. This sequence encodes CASSPRDVAGELFF.